The 23 T cell receptor beta chains presented below share a single source sample, sequenced in a study of molecular identifiers for immune sequencing clone quantification (dated by TCRdb to the late 2010s). Libraries were made using PCR. The sample was run on a NextSeq 500. TCRdb trimmed public reads at Q25 via fastp, called clones via MiXCR and kept in-frame beta chains. Each entry is one CDR3 protein sequence, shown with its most common DNA and genes. The sample data list 79,000 or so distinct CDR3 sequences, and roughly 25% of these were observed just once. In total, the top ten clones hold less than 0.85% of the sample. Sequences were obtained from naive CD8+ T cells from blood, with Jurkat cell RNA spiked in. In light of the paper, this sample's cell subset or site label describes: FACS-sorted CD8+CD4-CCR7+CD45RA+ naive T cells. Receptors were obtained from a human donor in good health. Some libraries in this study had Jurkat cell RNA spiked in.

This rearrangement joins TRBV9 to TRBJ2-3; the match to TRBD2 covers 8 bases. The CDR3 is made up of 15 amino acids. Germline CDR1 SGDLS, CDR2 YYNGEE. With 0 bases clipped from V and 8 bases from J, the junction kept 8 bases outside the gene matches. For the CDR3, the DNA is TGTGCCAGCAGCGTAGGCAGCGGGGGAGGAGGTACGCAGTATTTT. This gives the protein CASSVGSGGGGTQYF.

This chain links TRBV4-2 with TRBJ2-7; maybe TRBD1 (5 bases). CDR1 is LGHNA and CDR2 is YNFKEQ in the germline V gene. The CDR3 extends over 15 amino acids. V was pared by 1 base and J by 1 base, with 11 bases between. The CDR3, as DNA: TGTGCCAGCAGCCAAGGACAGTCTTTGTCCTACGAGCAGTACTTC. Translated: CASSQGQSLSYEQYF.

This clonotype came up many times. The CDR3 loop is CSVEKDSLTEAFF. CDR3 sequence (DNA): TGCAGCGTTGAAAAAGACAGTCTCACTGAAGCTTTCTTT. This chain connects TRBV29-1 to TRBJ1-1; TRBD1 might be the D (5 bases). Germline lookup yields CDR1 SQVTM and CDR2 ANQGSEA. V was pared by 2 bases and J by 4 bases, with 11 bases between. This CDR3 comprises 13 residues.

This clonotype came up a few times. The chain joins TRBV9 to TRBJ2-7; D is undetermined. Trimming took 0 bases from V and 2 from J, leaving 9 bases between them. Germline lookup yields CDR1 SGDLS and CDR2 YYNGEE. CDR3 length equals 14 residues. CDR3 sequence: CASSVGTATYEQYF. The CDR3 DNA reads as TGTGCCAGCAGCGTAGGTACAGCGACCTACGAGCAGTACTTC. The full variable domain, with the rest looked up from reference TRBV9 and TRBJ2-7, is DSGVTQTPKHLITATGQRVTLRCSPRSGDLSVYWYQQSLDQGLQFLIQYYNGEERAKGNILERFSAQQFPDLHSELNLSSLELGDSALYFCASSVGTATYEQYFGPGTRLTVT.

This clonotype has just a few counts. The J gene is TRBJ2-1, the V gene TRBV25-1; 9 nucleotides match TRBD1. Germline V gene sequence: CDR1 MGHDK, CDR2 SYGVNS. The CDR3 covers 14 residues. Trimming cost V 6 bases and J 5 bases; bases outside gene matches: 5. CDR3 sequence (DNA): TGTGCCAGCAGGGGGGACAGGGCACACAATGAGCAGTTCTTC. This sequence encodes CASRGDRAHNEQFF.

About this clonotype: This may come from a read error, since a much larger clone is one base off. The V gene is TRBV27, the J gene TRBJ2-7; D is possibly TRBD1 or TRBD2 (6 bases each). This CDR3 contains 14 residues. Germline CDR1 reads MNHEY; CDR2 reads SMNVEV (reference sequence). In nucleotides, the CDR3 is TGTGCCTGCAGTTTATCTCGGGGGCGGTACGAGCAGTACTTC. Translating it yields CACSLSRGRYEQYF.

This clonotype appeared many times. V is TRBV7-8 and J is TRBJ2-1, with 12 nucleotides matching TRBD2. With V trimmed by 4 bases and J by 5 bases, 9 bases remained unmatched. From germline, CDR1 is SGHVS and CDR2 FQNEAQ. This CDR3 spans 17 amino acids. CDR3 sequence (DNA): TGTGCCAGCAGCTCCCGACTAGCGGGGGCAATGAACAATGAGCAGTTCTTC. This gives the protein CASSSRLAGAMNNEQFF.

This clonotype was seen repeatedly, ten times or more. CDR3 amino acids: CASRTIQGSTEAFF. The CDR3 DNA sequence: TGTGCCAGCAGAACTATACAGGGTTCTACTGAAGCTTTCTTT. The J gene is TRBJ1-1, the V gene TRBV12-3 or TRBV12-4; D is perhaps TRBD1 (6 bases). CDR3 length: 14 residues. The germline V and J ends were trimmed by 6 bases and 5 bases, with 16 bases remaining between them.

This clonotype was seen repeatedly, ten times or more. V gene TRBV29-1 combines with J gene TRBJ2-5, with TRBD2 matching 7 bases. Per germline, CDR1 SQVTM and CDR2 ANQGSEA. V shed 3 bases, J shed 5 bases, and the junction held 3 bases outside the gene matches. The CDR3 has 12 amino acids. This CDR3 is CSVEGGTETQYF. As DNA, the CDR3 is TGCAGCGTTGAGGGAGGGACCGAGACCCAGTACTTC.

This clonotype appeared a single time. The V and J genes are TRBV29-1 and TRBJ2-1, with no clear D. The V end lost 4 bases, the J end lost 4 bases, and 14 bases lay between the germline ends. Germline CDR1 reads SQVTM; CDR2 reads ANQGSEA. CDR3 length: 14 amino acids. CDR3 protein: CSVAVPDGYNEQFF. As DNA, the CDR3 is TGCAGCGTTGCCGTCCCCGACGGGTACAATGAGCAGTTCTTC.

This clonotype appeared a few times. The V gene is TRBV27, the J gene TRBJ1-1; 8 nucleotides line up with TRBD1. This CDR3 comprises 14 residues. From germline, CDR1 is MNHEY and CDR2 SMNVEV (reference sequence). The V and J ends lost 6 bases and 4 bases, in that order; junction bases with no gene match: 7. The CDR3, as DNA: TGTGCCAGCAGGCTGACAGGGGTAGGCACTGAAGCTTTCTTT. The encoded protein is CASRLTGVGTEAFF.

This clonotype has ten or more counts. The chain combines TRBV7-9 with TRBJ2-7, with 8 bases lining up with TRBD1. The CDR3 consists of 18 residues. J lost 3 bases, V lost 5 bases, and 18 bases had no gene match. Germline-derived CDR1 and CDR2 are SEHNR and FQNEAQ (reference sequence). CDR3 bases: TGTGCCAGCAGCCCCCGCACCCTCGGGACAGGACTTTTCTACGAGCAGTACTTC. Its translation: CASSPRTLGTGLFYEQYF. The complete variable domain, with remaining parts taken from reference TRBV7-9 and TRBJ2-7, reads DTGVSQNPRHKITKRGQNVTFRCDPISEHNRLYWYRQTLGQGPEFLTYFQNEAQLEKSRLLSDRFSAERPKGSFSTLEIQRTEQGDSAMYLCASSPRTLGTGLFYEQYFGPGTRLTVT.

This clonotype was picked up many times. The chain joins TRBV7-9 to TRBJ1-5; D not resolved. Germline CDR1 and CDR2: SEHNR and FQNEAQ (reference sequence). The germline V and J ends were trimmed by 5 bases and 1 base, with 9 bases remaining between them. This CDR3 is built from 14 residues. Here the CDR3 DNA reads TGTGCCAGCAGCCCCCCGGACAGCAATCAGCCCCAGCATTTT. Protein product: CASSPPDSNQPQHF.

Only a few counts were recorded for this clonotype. The chain links TRBV4-3 to TRBJ1-3; D is possibly TRBD1 (6 bases). This CDR3 contains 17 residues. Germline V lookup: CDR1 LGHNA, CDR2 YSLEER. Trimming stripped 3 bases from V and 0 bases from J, with 15 bases between. DNA for the CDR3: TGCGCCAGCAGCCATGAACCGGGACAACCCTCTGGAAACACCATATATTTT. It translates to CASSHEPGQPSGNTIYF.

The sample holds many counts of this clonotype. J is TRBJ1-6 and V is TRBV5-6, with TRBD1 matching 7 bases. The CDR3 contains 15 residues. The germline V gene encodes CDR1 SGHDT and CDR2 YYEEEE. V trimming: 4 bases; J trimming: 9 bases; junction bases outside the gene matches: 10. CDR3 protein: CASSIDREWGSPLHF. Here the CDR3 DNA reads TGTGCCAGCAGCATCGACAGGGAGTGGGGTTCACCCCTCCACTTT.

In DNA form, the CDR3 reads TGTGCCAGCAGTTACCAACAGAGCTTCTACAATGAGCAGTTCTTC. It specifies CASSYQQSFYNEQFF. The chain carries TRBV6-5 and TRBJ2-1; no reliable D call. The ends were cut back, 2 bases at V and 3 bases at J, with 11 bases in the middle. Germline CDR1 reads MNHEY; CDR2 reads SVGAGI. This CDR3 has 15 residues.

This clonotype showed up just a few times. The chain joins TRBV28 to TRBJ1-3; D is unresolved. With 5 bases removed from V and 0 bases from J, the gap between germline ends came to 17 bases. This CDR3 has 17 amino acids. Germline lookup yields CDR1 MDHEN and CDR2 SYDVKM. CDR3 residues: CASSPLGRASSGNTIYF. The CDR3, as DNA: TGTGCCAGCAGTCCCCTCGGACGGGCTTCCTCTGGAAACACCATATATTTT.

This clonotype was observed a handful of times. One junction end does not reproduce the germline sequence, and a read error may be involved. The chain recombines TRBV19 with TRBJ1-4, with D perhaps matching TRBD1 (6 bases). This CDR3 is 14 amino acids long. The germline CDR1 and CDR2 sequences are LNHDA and SQIVND (reference sequence). The CDR3 protein is CASKTGTPNEKLLF. CDR3 nucleotides: TGTGCCAGTAAAACCGGGACACCCAACGAAAAACTGCTTTTT.

This clonotype was found many times. The genes are TRBV5-1 and TRBJ1-4; TRBD1 is a possible D gene (6 bases). The ends were cut back, 1 base at V and 6 bases at J, with 13 bases in the middle. The CDR3 loop spans 15 amino acids. Germline V gene data show CDR1 as SGHRS and CDR2 as YFSETQ. This chain's CDR3 is CASSLSWGPDEKLFF. CDR3 DNA sequence: TGCGCCAGCAGCTTGTCCTGGGGGCCCGATGAAAAACTGTTTTTT.

In regard to this clonotype: The CDR3 carries no conserved terminal phenylalanine or tryptophan, so it likely arises from a read error. The V and J genes are TRBV4-1 and TRBJ2-1; D remains unclear. This CDR3 is built from 15 residues. The V and J ends lost 2 bases and 6 bases respectively, with 14 bases between them. Per the germline V gene, CDR1 is MGHRA and CDR2 is YSYEKL. This CDR3 reads CASSQLRSEGNEQFL. The CDR3 bases are TGCGCCAGCAGCCAACTTCGTTCGGAAGGCAATGAGCAGTTCCTC.

CDR3 protein: CASSRSGWVADTQYF. In DNA, the CDR3 is TGTGCCAGCAGCCGGAGCGGGTGGGTGGCGGATACGCAGTATTTT. The rearrangement joins TRBV11-2 to TRBJ2-3; D may be TRBD2 (6 bases). V dropped 5 bases and J dropped 6 bases, with 18 bases sitting between them. Looked up from germline, CDR1 is SGHAT and CDR2 is FQNNGV. The CDR3 length is 15 residues.

This clonotype was counted ten times or more. The chain links TRBV5-4 to TRBJ1-1; D is perhaps TRBD1 (5 bases). V gave up 4 bases and J gave up 2 bases, with 12 bases separating them. Germline CDR1 reads SGHNT; CDR2 reads YYREEE (reference sequence). CDR3 length: 14 residues. CDR3 region: CASSKDTVNTEAFF. The CDR3 nucleotides are TGTGCCAGCAGCAAGGACACCGTCAACACTGAAGCTTTCTTT.

There are many counts of this clonotype. The chain couples TRBV12-3 or TRBV12-4 to TRBJ2-2, with D tentatively TRBD1 (6 bases). The CDR3 covers 17 residues. Trimming left V 4 bases short and J 3 bases short, with 18 bases between. Here the CDR3 DNA reads TGTGCCAGCAGTTCCCCTGGGGGCAGGGGAGACACCGGGGAGCTGTTTTTT. Translation: CASSSPGGRGDTGELFF.